The 9 T cell receptor beta chains below come from one sample, sequenced in a study of T-cell reconstitution after alpha-beta-depleted transplantation in children. The TCRbeta library incorporated unique molecular identifiers. MiXCR, run by TCRdb on the PCR reads, gives a single entry per CDR3 protein. Of 75,000 to 80,000 distinct CDR3 sequences listed, 18% are singletons. The sample was PBMCs, mostly from graft donor cells, taken 360 days after TCRalphabeta/CD19-depleted stem cell transplant. These receptors were collected from a male patient between 2 and 10 years old who had a stem cell transplant for acute lymphoblastic leukemia, so the T cells may come from the graft donor.

This clonotype was detected a few times. The chain recombines TRBV7-6 with TRBJ1-1; no clear D gene. The germline V and J ends were trimmed by 4 bases and 0 bases, with 18 bases remaining between them. Germline loops: CDR1 SGHVS, CDR2 FNYEAQ. The CDR3 extends over 17 amino acids. The DNA for the CDR3 is TGTGCCAGCAGCTCTCTCGCCCCCCCCATTATGAACACTGAAGCTTTCTTT. This codes for CASSSLAPPIMNTEAFF.

In its sample, this clonotype was seen many times. The chain has TRBV12-3 or TRBV12-4 and TRBJ2-7; a weak D match, TRBD1 (5 bases). This CDR3 is built from 13 residues. V dropped 1 base and J dropped 3 bases, with 7 bases sitting between them. CDR3 sequence: CASSLGRVYEQYF. DNA for the CDR3: TGTGCCAGCAGTTTAGGCAGGGTCTACGAGCAGTACTTC.

This clonotype appeared many times. This rearrangement joins TRBV5-1 to TRBJ2-5; TRBD2 agrees at 8 bases. The CDR3 sequence is 15 residues long. Per the germline V gene, CDR1 is SGHRS and CDR2 is YFSETQ. The trim removed 5 bases at V and 3 bases at J, leaving 9 bases unmatched. CDR3 sequence (DNA): TGCGCCAGCAGGTTGAGAGCGGGAGTAAAAGAGACCCAGTACTTC. It translates to CASRLRAGVKETQYF.

Only a few counts were recorded for this clonotype. J is TRBJ2-7 and V is TRBV5-6, with D hard to call. Germline values: CDR1 SGHDT, CDR2 YYEEEE. V was trimmed by 0 bases and J by 7 bases, leaving 5 bases between them. The CDR3 has 11 residues. CDR3 protein: CASSLATEQYF. In nucleotides, the CDR3 is TGTGCCAGCAGCTTGGCGACAGAGCAGTACTTC.

There are many counts of this clonotype. The V gene is TRBV12-3 or TRBV12-4, the J gene TRBJ2-7, with 12 bases aligning to TRBD2. CDR3 length: 15 amino acids. Trimming at V came to 4 bases and at J to 2 bases, leaving 3 bases not matched to a gene. This chain's CDR3 is CASSSGLAGTYEQYF. In DNA, the CDR3 is TGTGCCAGCAGTTCCGGACTAGCGGGGACCTACGAGCAGTACTTC.

The V gene is TRBV6-5, the J gene TRBJ2-1; D is undetermined. The V end lost 6 bases, the J end lost 2 bases, and 2 bases lay between the germline ends. This CDR3 region has 11 residues. Germline V gene lookup returns CDR1 MNHEY and CDR2 SVGAGI. The CDR3 protein is CASRAYNEQFF. The CDR3 DNA is TGTGCCAGCAGAGCCTACAATGAGCAGTTCTTC.

The genes are TRBV12-3 or TRBV12-4 and TRBJ1-6, with TRBD1 matching over 7 bases. This CDR3 has 14 amino acids. J gave up 7 bases and V 4 bases, and 4 bases lay outside the gene matches. CDR3 loop: CASSWSQGNSPLHF. Here the CDR3 DNA reads TGTGCCAGCAGTTGGTCACAGGGGAATTCACCCCTCCACTTT.

About this clonotype itself: A single base separates this from a much larger clone, so it may be a read error. The genes are TRBV10-3 and TRBJ2-7, with D unresolved. This CDR3 has 13 amino acids. Trimming left V 8 bases short and J 5 bases short, with 16 bases between. Germline V lookup: CDR1 ENHRY, CDR2 SYGVKD. This CDR3 is CAIGLGLGNEQYF. The CDR3 DNA reads as TGTGCCATCGGCCTAGGGTTGGGGAACGAGCAGTACTTC.

This clonotype was recorded many times. This sequence joins TRBV11-2 and TRBJ2-7; D may be TRBD2 (5 bases). The CDR3 contains 14 residues. CDR1 SGHAT and CDR2 FQNNGV come from the germline V gene. V shed 4 bases and J shed 2 bases, with 12 bases lying between them. The CDR3 region is CASSSTAGPYEQYF. DNA for the CDR3: TGTGCCAGCAGCTCCACTGCGGGTCCCTACGAGCAGTACTTC.